Each of the 2 T cell receptor beta chains below was sequenced from the same sample in a study of control samples from healthy donors and cancer patients. Assay used: immunoSEQ multiplex PCR; TCRdb lists only in-frame clones, some missing. The top ten clones hold 40% of a sample with tens of thousands of clones, roughly 90% of them seen once. The sequencing sample was made of PBMCs. All receptors derive from a middle-aged man with head and neck cancer.

This chain links TRBV24-1 with TRBJ2-3; TRBD2 matches 10 bases. The ends lost 4 bases at V and 4 bases at J; junction bases unmatched: 4. CDR1 and CDR2 (germline): KGHDR, SFDVKD. This CDR3 comprises 15 residues. The CDR3 here is CATSEGLANSDTQYF. CDR3 coding DNA: TGTGCCACCAGTGAGGGACTAGCGAACTCAGATACGCAGTATTTT.

For this clone: The junction and the germline gene differ at one end; a read error may be behind it. The rearrangement joins TRBV7-2 to TRBJ2-7; tentatively, D is TRBD1 (7 bases). The CDR3 consists of 12 residues. Germline V gene lookup returns CDR1 SGHTA and CDR2 FQGNSA. CDR3 sequence (DNA): TGTGTCAGCACCGCAGGGGGGCGAGAGCAGTACTTC. Protein product: CVSTAGGREQYF.